What follows are 18 T cell receptor beta chains derived from one specimen sequenced in a study of blood T cell repertoires in COVID-19. Profiling relied on immunoSEQ multiplex PCR, and the TCRdb table lists in-frame clones only, not all of them. Of about 330,000 clones listed, around 92% are singletons. Sequencing used peripheral blood. The receptors come from a man younger than 35 who had recovered from COVID-19.

The gene calls are TRBV7-2 and TRBJ2-1, with 8 bases matching TRBD2. V lost 6 bases to trimming and J lost 4 bases; unmatched junction nucleotides: 8. Germline-derived CDR1 and CDR2 are SGHTA and FQGNSA. The CDR3 has 15 amino acids. The CDR3 here is CASSPPSGGYNEQFF. CDR3 DNA: TGTGCCAGCAGTCCCCCCAGCGGGGGTTACAATGAGCAGTTCTTC. Complete variable domain (other parts from reference TRBV7-2 and TRBJ2-1): GAGVSQSPSNKVTEKGKDVELRCDPISGHTALYWYRQSLGQGLEFLIYFQGNSAPDKSGLPSDRFSAERTGGSVSTLTIQRTQQEDSAVYLCASSPPSGGYNEQFFGPGTRLTVL.

The chain links TRBV18 to TRBJ1-2; D uncertain. This CDR3 region has 16 residues. Germline CDR1 KGHSH, CDR2 LQKENI. The V and J ends lost 0 bases and 6 bases respectively, with 17 bases between them. CDR3 in amino acids: CASSPPGGPTSDGYTF. For the CDR3, the DNA is TGTGCCAGCTCACCACCAGGAGGGCCCACTTCTGATGGCTACACCTTC.

CDR3 residues: CASSEAFRNTEAFF. CDR3 sequence (DNA): TGTGCCAGCAGTGAAGCGTTCAGGAACACTGAAGCTTTCTTT. The chain carries TRBV2 and TRBJ1-1; D remains unclear. Germline V gives CDR1 SNHLY, CDR2 FYNNEI. This CDR3 has 14 residues. V was clipped by 0 bases and J by 1 base, with 6 bases between them. The full variable domain, its missing parts supplied by reference TRBV2 and TRBJ1-1, is EPEVTQTPSHQVTQMGQEVILRCVPISNHLYFYWYRQILGQKVEFLVSFYNNEISEKSEIFDDQFSVERPDGSNFTLKIRSTKLEDSAMYFCASSEAFRNTEAFFGQGTRLTVV.

The CDR3 sequence: CASSKDRNYGYTF. The CDR3 DNA sequence: TGTGCCAGCAGCAAGGACAGGAACTATGGCTACACCTTC. This chain connects TRBV7-9 to TRBJ1-2; 7 nucleotides align to TRBD1. This CDR3 contains 13 residues. Unmatched junction bases numbered 2, after V lost 5 bases and J lost 2 bases. CDR1 SEHNR and CDR2 FQNEAQ come from the germline V gene (reference sequence).

The rearrangement joins TRBV6-1 to TRBJ1-3; D gene ambiguous. V lost 2 bases to trimming and J lost 0 bases, with 8 bases between them. CDR1 is MNHNS and CDR2 is SASEGT in the germline V gene. CDR3 length equals 15 residues. The CDR3 here is CASSEQVRSGNTIYF. CDR3 bases: TGTGCCAGCAGTGAACAGGTCCGCTCTGGAAACACCATATATTTT.

The chain has TRBV20-1 and TRBJ2-3; 8 positions agree with TRBD1. Germline-derived CDR1 and CDR2 are DFQATT and SNEGSKA (reference sequence). Unmatched junction bases numbered 11, after V lost 3 bases and J lost 6 bases. The CDR3 consists of 15 residues. CDR3: CSASGTGLRGDTQYF. In nucleotides, the CDR3 is TGCAGTGCTAGTGGGACAGGCCTAAGAGGGGATACGCAGTATTTT.

The genes are TRBV2 and TRBJ1-3, with D perhaps matching TRBD1 (5 bases). The CDR3 spans 18 residues. The germline V gene has CDR1 SNHLY and CDR2 FYNNEI. The germline V and J ends were trimmed by 5 bases and 5 bases, with 25 bases remaining between them. This chain's CDR3 is CASSPDRTPGVHRNTIYF. Written as DNA, the CDR3 is TGTGCCAGCAGTCCAGACAGAACTCCGGGAGTGCACCGAAACACCATATATTTT.

The V call is TRBV9, the J call TRBJ2-5, with 7 bases fitting TRBD2. Germline V lookup: CDR1 SGDLS, CDR2 YYNGEE. This CDR3 region has 20 residues. The V gene end was trimmed by 3 bases and the J gene end by 2 bases; junction bases not matched to a gene: 22. CDR3 amino acids: CASSAGGGSGPWGKQETQYF. As DNA, the CDR3 is TGTGCCAGCAGCGCTGGGGGGGGTAGCGGGCCCTGGGGCAAACAAGAGACCCAGTACTTC.

The V gene is TRBV5-1, the J gene TRBJ1-4; D is uncertain. V lost 3 bases and J lost 3, with 12 bases in between. CDR1 and CDR2 (germline): SGHRS, YFSETQ. This CDR3 region has 15 residues. The CDR3, as DNA: TGCGCCAGCAGCTCACAAGTCCTTCCTAATGAAAAACTGTTTTTT. Translating it yields CASSSQVLPNEKLFF.

The chain links TRBV18 to TRBJ2-3; the match to TRBD2 covers 12 bases. The CDR3 totals 19 residues. V was pared by 2 bases and J by 5 bases, with 14 bases of the junction left unmatched. CDR1 is KGHSH, CDR2 LQKENI, per germline. CDR3 nucleotide sequence: TGTGCCAGCTCACCATTACTAGCGGGAGGACGCAGGGGTAAAGATACGCAGTATTTT. Translating it yields CASSPLLAGGRRGKDTQYF.

V gene TRBV27 combines with J gene TRBJ1-1; D is possibly TRBD1 (6 bases). CDR3 size: 13 residues. CDR1 and CDR2 from the germline V gene are MNHEY and SMNVEV (reference sequence). V dropped 5 bases and J dropped 7 bases, with 14 bases sitting between them. CDR3 region: CASSLTRTVEAFF. In nucleotides, the CDR3 is TGTGCCAGCAGTCTCACCCGGACAGTTGAAGCTTTCTTT.

The rearrangement links TRBV2 to TRBJ2-2; D unclear. The ends were cut back, 1 base at V and 5 bases at J, with 8 bases in the middle. CDR1 and CDR2 from the germline V gene are SNHLY and FYNNEI. The CDR3 totals 14 residues. CDR3 sequence (DNA): TGTGCCAGCAGTGAAGTCAGGCAAACCGGGGAGCTGTTTTTT. Encoded protein: CASSEVRQTGELFF.

The V call is TRBV2, the J call TRBJ1-1; TRBD1 aligns across 9 bases. Germline V gene lookup returns CDR1 SNHLY and CDR2 FYNNEI. The CDR3 totals 13 residues. With 4 bases clipped from V and 4 bases from J, the junction kept 1 base outside the gene matches. The CDR3 region is CASSGDRATEAFF. CDR3 coding DNA: TGTGCCAGCAGTGGGGACAGGGCCACTGAAGCTTTCTTT.

This chain uses TRBV11-2 with TRBJ2-7; D is undetermined. The CDR3 runs to 15 residues. Germline lookup yields CDR1 SGHAT and CDR2 FQNNGV. V lost 0 bases and J 3 bases, leaving 12 bases between the germline ends. In DNA, the CDR3 is TGTGCCAGCAGCTTAGACGGAGATCATTACTACGAGCAGTACTTC. This sequence encodes CASSLDGDHYYEQYF.

This chain links TRBV25-1 with TRBJ2-7; D possibly corresponds to TRBD1 (6 bases). The germline V gene encodes CDR1 MGHDK and CDR2 SYGVNS. The CDR3 has 11 residues. Trimming pared 6 bases from V and 3 bases from J, leaving 6 bases between. CDR3: CASRQGYEQYF. The CDR3 DNA reads as TGTGCCAGCAGACAGGGCTACGAGCAGTACTTC.

The gene calls are TRBV3-1 (or the pseudogene TRBV3-2) and TRBJ1-3; weak D call: TRBD1 (6 bases). Trimming stripped 0 bases from V and 8 bases from J, with 14 bases between. The germline gives CDR1 LGHDT, CDR2 YNNKEL (reference sequence). The CDR3 runs 15 residues. In DNA form, the CDR3 reads TGTGCCAGCAGCCAAGATGTAGGGACAATGGACACCATATATTTT. It encodes CASSQDVGTMDTIYF.

The chain joins TRBV5-1 to TRBJ2-7; D perhaps matches TRBD2 (5 bases). The CDR3 is 14 residues long. V was trimmed by 4 bases and J by 0 bases, leaving 11 bases between them. Germline-derived CDR1 and CDR2 are SGHRS and YFSETQ. The CDR3 is CASSRGQSSYEQYF. The CDR3 DNA is TGCGCCAGCAGCCGAGGGCAGAGCTCCTACGAGCAGTACTTC.

The chain combines TRBV25-1 with TRBJ2-1; TRBD2 aligns across 7 bases. Germline CDR1 and CDR2: MGHDK and SYGVNS. The junction had 10 bases not matched to a gene; V was cut back by 5 bases and J by 3 bases. The CDR3 runs to 16 residues. The CDR3 DNA reads as TGTGCCAGCAGTCCCACGGGGCGGGAGAACTACAATGAGCAGTTCTTC. It codes for CASSPTGRENYNEQFF.